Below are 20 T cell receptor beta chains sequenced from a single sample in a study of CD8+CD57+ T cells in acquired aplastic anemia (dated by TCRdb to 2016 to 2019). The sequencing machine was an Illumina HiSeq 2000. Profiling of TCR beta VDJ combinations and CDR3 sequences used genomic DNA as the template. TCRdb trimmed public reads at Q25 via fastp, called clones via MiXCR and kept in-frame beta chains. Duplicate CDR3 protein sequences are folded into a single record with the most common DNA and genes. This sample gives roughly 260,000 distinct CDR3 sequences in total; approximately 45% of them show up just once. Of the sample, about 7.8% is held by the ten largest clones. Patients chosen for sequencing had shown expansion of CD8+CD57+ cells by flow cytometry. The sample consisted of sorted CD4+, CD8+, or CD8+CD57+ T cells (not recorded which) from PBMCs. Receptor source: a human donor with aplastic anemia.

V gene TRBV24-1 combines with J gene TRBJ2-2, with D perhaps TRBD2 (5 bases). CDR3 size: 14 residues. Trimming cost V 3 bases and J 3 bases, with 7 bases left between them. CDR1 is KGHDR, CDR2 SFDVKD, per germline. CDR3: CATSDGRDTGELFF. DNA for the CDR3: TGTGCCACCAGTGATGGGCGGGACACCGGGGAGCTGTTTTTT.

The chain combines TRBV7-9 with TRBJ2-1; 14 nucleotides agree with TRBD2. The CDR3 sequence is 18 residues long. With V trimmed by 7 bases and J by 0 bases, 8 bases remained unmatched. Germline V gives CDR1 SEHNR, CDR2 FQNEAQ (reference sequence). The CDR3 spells CASNRLAGGRNSYNEQFF. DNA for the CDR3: TGTGCCAGCAACCGACTAGCGGGAGGGCGCAACTCCTACAATGAGCAGTTCTTC. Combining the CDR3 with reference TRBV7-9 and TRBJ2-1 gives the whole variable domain DTGVSQNPRHKITKRGQNVTFRCDPISEHNRLYWYRQTLGQGPEFLTYFQNEAQLEKSRLLSDRFSAERPKGSFSTLEIQRTEQGDSAMYLCASNRLAGGRNSYNEQFFGPGTRLTVL.

CDR3 sequence (DNA): TGCGCCAGCAGCTCGCAGGGGTTAGTCTATGGCTACACCTTC. Amino acid sequence: CASSSQGLVYGYTF. The J gene is TRBJ1-2, the V gene TRBV5-1; TRBD1 might be the D (6 bases). The CDR3 has 14 amino acids. Per germline, CDR1 SGHRS and CDR2 YFSETQ. The V end lost 3 bases, the J end lost 4 bases, and 13 bases lay between the germline ends.

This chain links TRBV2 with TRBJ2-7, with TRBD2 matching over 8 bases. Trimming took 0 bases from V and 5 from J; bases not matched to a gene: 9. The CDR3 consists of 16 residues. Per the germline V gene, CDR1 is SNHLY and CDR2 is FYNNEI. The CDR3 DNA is TGTGCCAGCAGTGAAGCGCTGGCGGGAGGAGTCGACGAGCAGTACTTC. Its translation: CASSEALAGGVDEQYF.

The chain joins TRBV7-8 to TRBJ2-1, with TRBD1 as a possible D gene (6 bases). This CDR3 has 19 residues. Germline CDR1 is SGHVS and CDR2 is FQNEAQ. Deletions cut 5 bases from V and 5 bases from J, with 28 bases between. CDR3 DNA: TGTGCCAGCAGCCAGGGTAGCGCGAGGACAGTTCAGGGCCACAATGAGCAGTTCTTC. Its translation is CASSQGSARTVQGHNEQFF.

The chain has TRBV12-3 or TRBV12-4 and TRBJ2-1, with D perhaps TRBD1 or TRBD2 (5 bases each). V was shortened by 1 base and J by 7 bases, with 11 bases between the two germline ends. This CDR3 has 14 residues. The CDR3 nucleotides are TGTGCCAGCAGTTTAGAGAGGGGAGTGAATGAGCAGTTCTTC. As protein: CASSLERGVNEQFF.

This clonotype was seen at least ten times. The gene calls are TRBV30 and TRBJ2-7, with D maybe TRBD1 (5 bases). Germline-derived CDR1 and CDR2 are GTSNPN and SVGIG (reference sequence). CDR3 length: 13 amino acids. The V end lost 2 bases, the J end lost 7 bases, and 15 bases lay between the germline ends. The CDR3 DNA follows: TGTGCCTGGAGTACAACAGGTGTGCGGGAGCAGTACTTC. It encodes CAWSTTGVREQYF.

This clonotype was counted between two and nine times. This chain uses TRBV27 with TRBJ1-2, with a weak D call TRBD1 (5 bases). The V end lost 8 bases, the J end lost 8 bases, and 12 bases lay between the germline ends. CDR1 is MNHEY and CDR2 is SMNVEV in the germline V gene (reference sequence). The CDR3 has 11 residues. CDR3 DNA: TGTGCCAGCGGTACAGGAGGAGGCTACACCTTC. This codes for CASGTGGGYTF.

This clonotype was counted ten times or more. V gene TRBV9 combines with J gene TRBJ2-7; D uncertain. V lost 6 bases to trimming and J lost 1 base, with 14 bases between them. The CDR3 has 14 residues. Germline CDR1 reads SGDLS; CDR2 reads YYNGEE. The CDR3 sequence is CASTPARESYEQYF. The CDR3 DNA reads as TGTGCCAGCACCCCGGCGCGAGAGTCCTACGAGCAGTACTTC.

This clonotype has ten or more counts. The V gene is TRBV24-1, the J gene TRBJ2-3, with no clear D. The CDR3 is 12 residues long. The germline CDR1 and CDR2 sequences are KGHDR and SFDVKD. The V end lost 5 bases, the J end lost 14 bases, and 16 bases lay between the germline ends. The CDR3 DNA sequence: TGTGCCACCAGTGGTCTGGACGGTGTGGGGTATTTT. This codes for CATSGLDGVGYF.

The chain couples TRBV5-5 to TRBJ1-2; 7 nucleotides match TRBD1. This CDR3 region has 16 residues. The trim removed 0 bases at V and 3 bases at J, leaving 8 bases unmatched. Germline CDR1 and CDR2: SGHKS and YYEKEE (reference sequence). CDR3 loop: CASSLEAGGNYYGYTF. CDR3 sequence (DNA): TGTGCCAGCAGCTTGGAGGCAGGGGGAAACTACTATGGCTACACCTTC.

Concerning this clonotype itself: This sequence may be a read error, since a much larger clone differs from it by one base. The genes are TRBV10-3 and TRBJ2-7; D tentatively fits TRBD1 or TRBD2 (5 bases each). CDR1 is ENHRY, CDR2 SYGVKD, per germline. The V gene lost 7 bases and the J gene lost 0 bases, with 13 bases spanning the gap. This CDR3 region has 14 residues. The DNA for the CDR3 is TGTGCCATCAATGGGGACGCCCCCTCCTACGAGCAGTACTTC. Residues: CAINGDAPSYEQYF.

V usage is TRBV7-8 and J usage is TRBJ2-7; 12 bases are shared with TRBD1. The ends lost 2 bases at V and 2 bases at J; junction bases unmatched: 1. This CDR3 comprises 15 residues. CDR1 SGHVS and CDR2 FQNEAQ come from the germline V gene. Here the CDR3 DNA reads TGTGCCAGCAGCTTACGGGACAGGGGGCCCTACGAGCAGTACTTC. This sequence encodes CASSLRDRGPYEQYF.

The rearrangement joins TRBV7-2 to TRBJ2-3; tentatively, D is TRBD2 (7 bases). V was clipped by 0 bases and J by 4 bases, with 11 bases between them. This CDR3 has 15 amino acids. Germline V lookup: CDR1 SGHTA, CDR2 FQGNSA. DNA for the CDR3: TGTGCCAGCAGCTTAGCGGGGGGGCCCCCAGATACGCAGTATTTT. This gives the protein CASSLAGGPPDTQYF.

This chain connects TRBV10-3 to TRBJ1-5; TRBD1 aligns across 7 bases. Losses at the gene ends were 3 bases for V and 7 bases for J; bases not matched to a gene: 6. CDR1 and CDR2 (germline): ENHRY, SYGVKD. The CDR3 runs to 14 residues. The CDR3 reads CAISDPQGGQPQHF. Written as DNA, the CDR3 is TGTGCCATCAGTGATCCCCAGGGGGGACAGCCCCAGCATTTT.

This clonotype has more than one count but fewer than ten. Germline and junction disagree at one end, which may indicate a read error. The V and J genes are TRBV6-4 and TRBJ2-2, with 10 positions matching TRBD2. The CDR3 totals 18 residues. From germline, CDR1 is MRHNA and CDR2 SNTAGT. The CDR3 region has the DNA TGTGCCAGCAGTTACTCGCCTAGCGGGGGAAGGGACACCGGGGAGCTGTTTTTT. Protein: CASSYSPSGGRDTGELFF.

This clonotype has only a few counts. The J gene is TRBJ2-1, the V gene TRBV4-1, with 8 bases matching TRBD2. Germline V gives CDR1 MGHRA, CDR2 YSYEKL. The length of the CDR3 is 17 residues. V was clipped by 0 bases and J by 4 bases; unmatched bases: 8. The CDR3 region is CASSQDGAGGKYNEQFF. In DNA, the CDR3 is TGCGCCAGCAGCCAAGATGGGGCGGGAGGAAAATACAATGAGCAGTTCTTC.

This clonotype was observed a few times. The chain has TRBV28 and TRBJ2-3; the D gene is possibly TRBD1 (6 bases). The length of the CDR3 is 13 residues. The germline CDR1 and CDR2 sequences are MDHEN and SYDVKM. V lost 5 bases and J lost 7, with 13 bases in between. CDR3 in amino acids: CASSEDSLNTQYF. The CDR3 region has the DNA TGTGCCAGCAGTGAGGACAGTTTAAATACGCAGTATTTT.

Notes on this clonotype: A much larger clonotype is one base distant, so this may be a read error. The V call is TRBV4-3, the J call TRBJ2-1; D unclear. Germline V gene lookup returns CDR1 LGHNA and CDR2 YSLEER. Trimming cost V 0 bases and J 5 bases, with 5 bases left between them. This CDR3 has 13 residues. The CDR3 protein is CASSQEAHNEQFF. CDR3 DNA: TGCGCCAGCAGCCAAGAGGCCCACAATGAGCAGTTCTTC.

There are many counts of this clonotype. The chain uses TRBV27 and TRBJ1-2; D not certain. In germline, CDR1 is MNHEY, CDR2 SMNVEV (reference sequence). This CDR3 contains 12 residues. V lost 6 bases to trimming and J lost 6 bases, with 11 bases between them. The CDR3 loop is CASSHPPDGYTF. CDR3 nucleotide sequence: TGTGCCAGCAGCCACCCACCGGATGGCTACACCTTC.